These T cell receptor beta chains were read from a single sample in a study of PD-L1 blockade in urothelial cancer. Data came from immunoSEQ multiplex PCR; TCRdb stores just in-frame clones and leaves some out. Among tens of thousands of clones listed, roughly 84% were seen once. Sequences were derived from PBMCs, sampled around atezolizumab (anti-PD-L1) treatment. Every receptor here comes from a woman aged 70-85 years with urothelial cancer. Each CDR3 is given with its conserved first and last residue. The order of the fields is J gene, D gene, V gene, clone size, CDR3 protein, CDR3 DNA. D genes are given only for firm matches. Clone size appears in some rows only: once, few, many, or a class for an expanded clone.

TRBJ2-7,TRBD1,TRBV5-1,-,CASSLDQGARYEQYF,TGCGCCAGCAGCTTGGATCAGGGGGCGCGCTACGAGCAGTACTTC
TRBJ1-1,-,TRBV5-1,-,CASSLAGNTEAFF,TGCGCCAGCAGCTTGGCAGGGAACACTGAAGCTTTCTTT
TRBJ1-2,-,TRBV30,-,CAWIAKQGDYGYTF,TGTGCCTGGATAGCCAAACAGGGTGACTATGGCTACACCTTC
TRBJ2-3,TRBD2,TRBV30,-,CAWSVGGGSGLVPDTQYF,TGTGCCTGGAGTGTAGGGGGTGGGTCGGGACTAGTCCCGGATACGCAGTATTTT
TRBJ1-5,-,TRBV7-8,-,CASSFIGDRSNQPQHF,TGTGCCAGCAGCTTCATTGGCGACAGGAGCAATCAGCCCCAGCATTTT
TRBJ1-2,TRBD1,TRBV5-6,-,CASSWGQGVFGTF,TGTGCCAGCAGCTGGGGACAGGGGGTTTTCGGCACCTTC
TRBJ2-1,-,TRBV9,-,CASSPRSNEQFF,TGTGCCAGCAGCCCCCGTAGCAATGAGCAGTTCTTC
TRBJ2-7,TRBD1,TRBV6-1,-,CAGAGTGTPEQYF,TGTGCCGGAGCCGGGACAGGAACCCCCGAGCAGTACTTC
TRBJ1-1,-,TRBV6-5,-,CASSQASAGNTEAFF,TGTGCCAGCAGCCAGGCGTCAGCGGGGAACACTGAAGCTTTCTTT
TRBJ2-1,TRBD2,TRBV19,-,CASSMTSGRTGEQFF,TGTGCCAGTAGTATGACTAGCGGGAGGACGGGTGAGCAGTTCTTC
TRBJ1-5,-,TRBV10-2,few,CASSDSNSNQPQHF,TGCGCCAGCAGCGACAGTAATAGCAATCAGCCCCAGCATTTT
TRBJ1-5,-,TRBV7-2,-,CASSSYPNSNQPQHF,TGTGCCAGCAGCTCCTATCCAAATAGCAATCAGCCCCAGCATTTT
TRBJ2-5,-,TRBV20-1,-,CSAVVETQYF,TGCAGTGCTGTAGTAGAGACCCAGTACTTC
TRBJ2-2,-,TRBV5-4,-,CASSLERGTGELFF,TGTGCCAGCAGCTTGGAGAGGGGGACCGGGGAGCTGTTTTTT
TRBJ1-5,-,TRBV6-1,once,CASTLDRTGAPQHF,TGTGCCAGCACTCTTGACAGGACCGGGGCGCCCCAGCATTTT
TRBJ2-3,-,TRBV4-2,-,CASSPSERSSTDTQYF,TGTGCCAGCAGCCCCTCAGAGCGGAGCAGCACAGATACGCAGTATTTT
TRBJ1-4,-,TRBV9,-,CASSVGGGRHEKLFF,TGTGCCAGCAGCGTGGGGGGGGGACGCCATGAAAAACTGTTTTTT
TRBJ2-6,-,TRBV15,few,CATSSPLGQGRSGANVLTF,TGTGCCACCAGCAGTCCCCTCGGGCAGGGAAGGTCTGGGGCCAACGTCCTGACTTTC
TRBJ1-2,-,TRBV2,-,CASSGMSSVGGYTF,TGTGCCAGCAGTGGGATGAGCTCCGTCGGGGGCTACACCTTC
TRBJ1-5,-,TRBV28,-,CASSFLSRSQNQPQHF,TGTGCCAGCAGTTTTCTCTCTAGATCCCAAAATCAGCCCCAGCATTTT
TRBJ2-7,TRBD1,TRBV30,-,CAWSWSFWTGGGEQYF,TGTGCCTGGAGTTGGTCTTTCTGGACAGGGGGCGGCGAGCAGTACTTC
TRBJ1-1,TRBD1,TRBV5-1,-,CASSATGQGLTEAFF,TGCGCCAGCAGCGCCACCGGACAGGGCCTAACTGAAGCTTTCTTT
TRBJ2-3,TRBD2,TRBV29-1,-,CSAEGPSSGGTDTQYF,TGCAGCGCAGAGGGGCCGTCTAGCGGGGGAACAGATACGCAGTATTTT
TRBJ1-2,-,TRBV19,once,CASSSRTASPNYGYTF,TGTGCCAGTAGTTCGAGGACAGCCAGCCCTAACTATGGCTACACCTTC
TRBJ2-1,-,TRBV10-2,-,CASSAPTEGTPEQFF,TGCGCCAGCAGTGCCCCCACGGAGGGGACCCCAGAGCAGTTCTTC
TRBJ1-2,-,TRBV11-2,-,CASSLGLLGYTF,TGTGCCAGCAGCCTGGGACTTCTTGGCTACACCTTC
TRBJ2-1,TRBD1,TRBV25-1,-,CASSPKDRGHNEQFF,TGTGCCAGCAGTCCTAAGGACAGGGGCCACAATGAGCAGTTCTTC
TRBJ1-3,-,TRBV15,-,CATSRSGLGGNTIYF,TGTGCCACCAGCAGATCAGGGCTCGGCGGAAACACCATATATTTT
TRBJ1-1,-,TRBV13,-,CASSFPGTDWGYTEAFF,TGTGCCAGCAGCTTCCCAGGGACTGACTGGGGTTACACTGAAGCTTTCTTT
TRBJ2-5,-,TRBV29-1,few,CSAGGTQYF,TGCAGCGCAGGTGGGACCCAGTACTTC
TRBJ2-3,TRBD2,TRBV9,few,CASSLAGGPTDTQYF,TGTGCCAGCAGCCTAGCGGGGGGGCCAACAGATACGCAGTATTTT
TRBJ2-2,TRBD2,TRBV10-1,-,CASSDSGLARNTGELFF,TGCGCCAGCAGTGATTCGGGACTAGCGCGGAACACCGGGGAGCTGTTTTTT
TRBJ2-2,TRBD1,TRBV5-8,-,CASSTGTGLTGELFF,TGTGCCAGCAGCACAGGGACAGGGTTGACCGGGGAGCTGTTTTTT
TRBJ2-7,TRBD2,TRBV10-3,-,CAISGVAGDYEQYF,TGTGCCATCAGTGGTGTAGCGGGAGACTACGAGCAGTACTTC
TRBJ1-5,-,TRBV5-8,-,CASSFRGQPQHF,TGTGCCAGCAGCTTCCGGGGTCAGCCCCAGCATTTT
TRBJ2-5,TRBD2,TRBV7-9,-,CASSLAYGAGTTPTETQYF,TGTGCCAGCAGCTTAGCCTACGGAGCCGGGACTACCCCTACAGAGACCCAGTACTTC
TRBJ1-1,-,TRBV14,-,CASSQEPGANTEAFF,TGTGCCAGCAGCCAAGAGCCAGGGGCGAACACTGAAGCTTTCTTT
TRBJ2-1,TRBD1,TRBV6-5,-,CASTLTGQGNNEQFF,TGTGCCAGCACCCTAACCGGACAGGGAAACAATGAGCAGTTCTTC
TRBJ1-1,TRBD1,TRBV9,-,CASSSSYGTGNTEAFF,TGTGCCAGCAGCTCTTCCTACGGGACAGGGAACACTGAAGCTTTCTTT
TRBJ1-2,-,TRBV7-2,-,CASSLGLSINYGYTF,TGTGCCAGCAGCTTAGGATTATCTATTAACTATGGCTACACCTTC
TRBJ2-7,TRBD2,TRBV11-1,-,CASSLAGGGGEQYF,TGTGCCAGCAGCCTAGCGGGAGGCGGCGGCGAGCAGTACTTC
TRBJ2-3,TRBD2,TRBV27,-,CASRRGAGRRGDTQYF,TGTGCCAGCAGGCGGGGGGCGGGGAGGCGAGGAGATACGCAGTATTTT
TRBJ2-7,TRBD1,TRBV10-3,-,CATTRDRGPYEQYF,TGTGCCACCACACGGGACAGGGGACCCTACGAGCAGTACTTC
TRBJ1-1,TRBD1,TRBV7-8,once,CASSLLQGATEAFF,TGTGCCAGCAGCCTCCTACAGGGGGCAACTGAAGCTTTCTTT
TRBJ1-4,-,TRBV5-8,-,CASSLVGANEKLFF,TGTGCCAGCAGCTTGGTCGGAGCTAATGAAAAACTGTTTTTT
TRBJ1-5,TRBD1,TRBV2,-,CASIMSTGSNQPQHF,TGTGCCAGCATAATGTCGACAGGGAGCAATCAGCCCCAGCATTTT
TRBJ2-1,-,TRBV10-3,-,CAAKTDYNEQFF,TGTGCCGCAAAAACAGACTACAATGAGCAGTTCTTC
TRBJ1-2,TRBD1,TRBV5-8,-,CASSFTGTGYYGYTF,TGTGCCAGCAGCTTCACAGGGACAGGGTACTATGGCTACACCTTC
TRBJ2-7,TRBD2,TRBV5-5,-,CASSSPLTSGAGEQYF,TGTGCCAGCAGCTCACCACTGACTAGCGGGGCCGGTGAGCAGTACTTC
TRBJ1-4,-,TRBV5-6,few,CASSRQTTPATNEKLFF,TGTGCCAGCAGCCGACAGACAACGCCGGCAACTAATGAAAAACTGTTTTTT